The next 12 T cell receptor beta chains were all read from a single sample in a study of identical twins. TCRdb itself ran the 5' RACE reads through MiXCR, one entry per CDR3 protein. The profile shows around 200,000 distinct CDR3 sequences, around a tenth of them singletons. Sequencing was performed on memory (CD45RO+) T cells sorted from blood. The receptors were gathered from a woman under 30 in good health.

The chain employs TRBV6-2 or TRBV6-3 and TRBJ2-3, with D possibly TRBD2 on 6 matching bases. CDR1 and CDR2 from the germline V gene are MNHEY and SVGEGT. The CDR3 is 16 residues long. Trimming cost V 3 bases and J 2 bases, with 15 bases left between them. CDR3 in amino acids: CASSYWVAELTDTQYF. DNA of the CDR3: TGTGCCAGCAGTTATTGGGTAGCGGAGCTCACAGATACGCAGTATTTT.

This clonotype was counted a few times. The chain couples TRBV11-2 to TRBJ2-3; D is perhaps TRBD1 or TRBD2 (5 bases each). The CDR3 consists of 15 residues. With 3 bases removed from V and 6 bases from J, the gap between germline ends came to 16 bases. CDR1 is SGHAT and CDR2 is FQNNGV in the germline V gene. DNA of the CDR3: TGTGCCAGCAGCTTCCTGATTGGGGGTTCGGATACGCAGTATTTT. Its protein product is CASSFLIGGSDTQYF.

V and J are TRBV18 and TRBJ2-4, with D unresolved. The CDR3 is made up of 15 amino acids. Trimming shortened V by 0 bases and J by 9 bases, and 15 bases separated the two germline ends. Germline V lookup: CDR1 KGHSH, CDR2 LQKENI. DNA of the CDR3: TGTGCCAGCTCACCACCGAGCCCCCGAGGAAGCATTCAGTACTTC. Encoded protein: CASSPPSPRGSIQYF.

A few counts support this clonotype. One junction end disagrees with the germline gene, perhaps due to a read error. The genes are TRBV20-1 and TRBJ2-3; D gene uncertain. The CDR3 sequence is 14 residues long. Germline V gives CDR1 DFQATT, CDR2 SNEGSKA (reference sequence). The CDR3 is CSARVPPLGYTQYF. The DNA for the CDR3 is TGCAGTGCCAGAGTTCCACCTCTCGGGTATACGCAGTATTTT.

The V gene is TRBV7-2, the J gene TRBJ1-2, with 7 nucleotides matching TRBD1. V shed 0 bases, J shed 4 bases, and the junction held 2 bases outside the gene matches. Germline CDR1 reads SGHTA; CDR2 reads FQGNSA. The length of the CDR3 is 14 residues. The CDR3 spells CASSLARDSYGYTF. CDR3 bases: TGTGCCAGCAGCTTAGCGAGGGACAGCTATGGCTACACCTTC.

This clonotype was seen more than once but under ten times. The rearrangement joins TRBV15 to TRBJ2-3; a weak D match, TRBD2 (5 bases). Germline lookup yields CDR1 LNHNV and CDR2 YYDKDF (reference sequence). This CDR3 has 13 residues. V shed 3 bases and J shed 3 bases, with 7 bases lying between them. The DNA for the CDR3 is TGTGCCACCAGCAGGACGGGAACAGATACGCAGTATTTT. This sequence encodes CATSRTGTDTQYF.

The table lists this clonotype with many counts. J is TRBJ1-5 and V is TRBV10-3; a weak D match, TRBD1 (6 bases). CDR1 ENHRY and CDR2 SYGVKD come from the germline V gene. This CDR3 is built from 14 residues. The V end was cut by 0 bases, the J end by 11 bases, with 14 bases between. CDR3 loop: CAISESRGLGAQHF. The CDR3, as DNA: TGTGCCATCAGTGAGTCCAGGGGTCTTGGAGCCCAGCATTTT.

The CDR3 loop is CASSLAGHEKLFF. CDR3 in DNA: TGTGCCAGCAGCTTGGCAGGACATGAAAAACTGTTTTTT. This sequence joins TRBV7-9 and TRBJ1-4; D gene ambiguous. V lost 3 bases, J lost 6 bases, and 8 bases lay in between. The CDR3 consists of 13 residues. Per the germline V gene, CDR1 is SEHNR and CDR2 is FQNEAQ (reference sequence).

At least ten counts were recorded for this clonotype. The chain links TRBV11-3 to TRBJ2-1; no reliable D call. Per germline, CDR1 SGHNT and CDR2 YENEEA. The CDR3 runs to 12 residues. Trimming took off 4 bases at V and 10 bases at J, with 11 bases between the two ends. For the CDR3, the DNA is TGTGCCAGCAGCTCGTACATCGGAGAGCAGTTCTTC. This encodes CASSSYIGEQFF. Supplemented by reference TRBV11-3 and TRBJ2-1, the full variable domain reads EAGVVQSPRYKIIEKKQPVAFWCNPISGHNTLYWYLQNLGQGPELLIRYENEEAVDDSQLPKDRFSAERLKGVDSTLKIQPAELGDSAVYLCASSSYIGEQFFGPGTRLTVL.

V is TRBV6-5 and J is TRBJ2-7, with TRBD2 matching over 11 bases. The germline V gene encodes CDR1 MNHEY and CDR2 SVGAGI. With V trimmed by 3 bases and J by 7 bases, 8 bases remained unmatched. The CDR3 consists of 15 residues. The CDR3 here is CASSYKWTSGPEQYF. The CDR3 coding sequence is TGTGCCAGCAGTTATAAATGGACTAGCGGGCCTGAGCAGTACTTC.

The rearrangement uses TRBV5-6 and TRBJ2-3; the match to TRBD2 covers 8 bases. Germline V gene lookup returns CDR1 SGHDT and CDR2 YYEEEE. V shed 4 bases and J 0 bases; nucleotides not matched to a gene: 4. This CDR3 has 15 residues. The CDR3: CASSRLAISTDTQYF. Written as DNA, the CDR3 is TGTGCCAGCAGCCGACTAGCGATTAGCACAGATACGCAGTATTTT.

This clonotype was observed a few times. The V gene is TRBV29-1, the J gene TRBJ1-1; possibly TRBD1 for D (6 bases). This CDR3 comprises 13 residues. V lost 6 bases and J lost 1, with 12 bases in between. CDR1 SQVTM and CDR2 ANQGSEA come from the germline V gene. The CDR3 spells CSVHYRENTEAFF. DNA of the CDR3: TGCAGCGTCCATTACAGGGAGAACACTGAAGCTTTCTTT.